The present T cell receptor beta chain was sequenced within a study of human T cells and chemical hapten exposure. Study-wide background: Donors were sensitized with 2% DPC on the upper inner arm. Read at 6 days, the patch tests placed 0.01% DPC on the upper back.

In TCRdb, the RACE reads were re-called with MiXCR into one record per CDR3 protein. In the table there are approximately 350,000 distinct CDR3 sequences, roughly 6.3% of which are singletons. Regarding this clonotype: What it binds is not known.

As for time point: patch test 2, 6 weeks after DPC sensitization. The treatment was: therapeutic diphenylcyclopropenone sensitization with weekly scalp DPC. Study results and limitations: Patch test score rose with PT1 expanded TCR count, significant at thresholds 8, 16 and 32, not 4.

V lost 3 bases and J 3 bases, leaving 8 bases between the germline ends. Germline CDR1 and CDR2: MNHEY and SMNVEV (reference sequence). The CDR3 totals 13 residues. The TCR comes from a woman younger than 30 with alopecia areata. Some clones in this sample may be carry-over from other donors' samples. The genes are TRBV27 and TRBJ1-1; D remains unclear. The sample in question was whole blood, obtained in connection with sensitization to the hapten diphenylcyclopropenone (DPC). The CDR3 DNA is TGTGCCAGCAGTTTTCTTAGTGACACTGAAGCTTTCTTT. Its protein product is CASSFLSDTEAFF.